A selection of T cell receptor beta chains follows, all from one sample in a study of control samples from healthy donors and cancer patients. TCRdb keeps only in-frame clones here, not all; method: immunoSEQ multiplex PCR. The data contain about 170,000 clones, approximately 94% of them singletons. The sequenced sample was blood. Receptors originate from a woman under 30 in good health. Both conserved end residues are part of each CDR3. D genes are given only for firm matches. Clone size is stated in some rows and not others, as once, few, many or a class when expanded.

D	size	V	J	CDR3	DNA
-	-	TRBV7-9	TRBJ1-5	CASSLGPGDQPQHF	TGTGCCAGCAGCTTAGGGCCAGGGGATCAGCCCCAGCATTTT
-	-	TRBV6-5	TRBJ2-7	CATGTPYEQYF	TGTGCCACCGGGACGCCGTACGAGCAGTACTTC
-	once	TRBV9	TRBJ1-5	CASSSRGGVGQPQHF	TGTGCCAGCAGCTCCCGAGGGGGGGTCGGTCAGCCCCAGCATTTT
-	-	TRBV29-1	TRBJ2-7	CSVGGLGAYEQYF	TGCAGCGTTGGGGGATTGGGGGCCTACGAGCAGTACTTC
-	-	TRBV18	TRBJ2-1	CASSPQDSYNEQFF	TGTGCCAGCTCACCACAAGACTCCTACAATGAGCAGTTCTTC
-	-	TRBV7-9	TRBJ1-2	CASSLEDRIGYTF	TGTGCCAGCAGCTTAGAAGACAGAATAGGCTACACCTTC
TRBD1	once	TRBV14	TRBJ1-2	CASSQTGWDGYTF	TGTGCCAGCAGCCAGACAGGGTGGGATGGCTACACCTTC
TRBD1	-	TRBV7-2	TRBJ2-5	CASSSDRGQETQYF	TGTGCCAGCAGCTCAGACAGGGGCCAAGAGACCCAGTACTTC
-	-	TRBV10-3	TRBJ2-3	CAITGNPDTQYF	TGTGCCATCACAGGGAACCCAGATACGCAGTATTTT
-	-	TRBV21-1	TRBJ2-7	CASSKEGQDGFYEQYF	TGTGCCAGCAGCAAAGAAGGGCAGGACGGATTCTACGAGCAGTACTTC
TRBD2	-	TRBV14	TRBJ2-1	CASSPKPGLGFNEQFF	TGTGCCAGCAGCCCGAAACCGGGACTAGGTTTCAATGAGCAGTTCTTC
TRBD2	-	TRBV4-1	TRBJ2-7	CASSRGLAGLYEQYF	TGCGCCAGCAGCCGAGGACTAGCGGGCCTCTACGAGCAGTACTTC
-	-	TRBV7-2	TRBJ1-1	CASSLDRWGLAMNTEAFF	TGTGCCAGCAGCTTAGATAGGTGGGGTTTGGCTATGAACACTGAAGCTTTCTTT
-	once	TRBV2	TRBJ1-1	CASRPMGEGAEAFF	TGTGCCAGCAGACCAATGGGGGAGGGCGCTGAAGCTTTCTTT
TRBD2	-	TRBV5-1	TRBJ2-2	CASSLGTSVGGELFF	TGCGCCAGCAGCTTGGGGACTAGCGTCGGCGGGGAGCTGTTTTTT
-	few	TRBV13	TRBJ1-3	CASSLAQDTIYF	TGTGCCAGCAGCTTAGCCCAGGACACCATATATTTT
TRBD1	-	TRBV6-4	TRBJ1-6	CASSEQGFNSPLHF	TGTGCCAGCAGTGAACAGGGGTTCAATTCACCCCTCCACTTT
TRBD1	-	TRBV2	TRBJ1-2	CASSERTGTYGYTF	TGTGCCAGCAGTGAAAGGACAGGGACCTATGGCTACACCTTC
-	-	TRBV14	TRBJ2-7	CASSSTRAGQYF	TGTGCCAGCAGCTCAACCCGGGCGGGGCAGTACTTC
-	-	TRBV7-9	TRBJ1-3	CASSFAGSSGNTIYF	TGTGCCAGCAGCTTTGCAGGGTCCTCTGGAAACACCATATATTTT
TRBD2	once	TRBV19	TRBJ2-6	CASSIERELAGGTGANVLTF	TGTGCCAGTAGTATAGAGCGAGAACTAGCGGGAGGGACGGGGGCCAACGTCCTGACTTTC
-	-	TRBV7-9	TRBJ2-4	CAVEVGLAGIQYF	TGTGCCGTAGAAGTTGGACTGGCCGGCATTCAGTACTTC
-	-	TRBV5-1	TRBJ2-5	CASSLEGSRTQYF	TGCGCCAGCAGCTTGGAGGGGTCACGAACCCAGTACTTC
-	-	TRBV19	TRBJ1-5	CASRQTGDQPQHF	TGTGCCAGCCGGCAGACGGGAGATCAGCCCCAGCATTTT
TRBD2	-	TRBV5-1	TRBJ2-1	CASSLPSGSSYNEQFF	TGCGCCAGCAGCTTACCTAGCGGGAGCTCCTACAATGAGCAGTTCTTC
-	-	TRBV2	TRBJ2-6	CASSEALGGGGSGANVLTF	TGTGCCAGCAGTGAAGCGCTTGGGGGCGGGGGCTCTGGGGCCAACGTCCTGACTTTC
TRBD1	few	TRBV6-5	TRBJ1-2	CASSLDRVKYGYTF	TGTGCCAGCTCCCTAGACAGGGTGAAATATGGCTACACCTTC
TRBD1	-	TRBV5-1	TRBJ2-5	CASSPSGQHQETQYF	TGCGCCAGCAGCCCCTCGGGACAGCACCAAGAGACCCAGTACTTC
TRBD2	-	TRBV28	TRBJ2-1	CASRPLAGGTGEQFF	TGTGCCAGCAGGCCCCTAGCGGGAGGGACCGGTGAGCAGTTCTTC
-	-	TRBV7-9	TRBJ2-1	CASSLKGNNEQFF	TGTGCCAGCAGCTTAAAAGGGAACAATGAGCAGTTCTTC
-	-	TRBV9	TRBJ1-4	CASSVDGRFNEKLFF	TGTGCCAGCAGCGTAGATGGACGCTTTAATGAAAAACTGTTTTTT